What follows is one T cell receptor beta chain and its context. What it binds is not known. Relative to the germline gene, one junction end is altered; a read error may explain this. The data were produced by immunoSEQ multiplex PCR, yet TCRdb's version contains in-frame clones alone and is incomplete. The sample has about 6,000 clones, 70% to 85% seen once. Relapses following autologous stem cell transplantation were seen in all patients, with brentuximab vedotin exposure varying. Magnetic negative selection was used to purify CD8+ T cells from thawed PBMCs. Germline V gives CDR1 SSHAT, CDR2 FNYEAQ (reference sequence). The CDR3 extends over 13 amino acids. This specimen belongs to a study of PD-1 blockade in classical Hodgkin lymphoma. Overall study findings and caveats: Researchers reported that CD4+ TCR diversity, though not CD8+, rose significantly by C4D1. Before treatment, TCR diversity in newly diagnosed patients was reportedly lower than in healthy donors.

Sequenced material: CD8+ T cells from blood, taken at baseline. This receptor was obtained from a human donor with classical Hodgkin lymphoma. The V and J genes are TRBV7-7 and TRBJ1-1; no clear D. DNA for the CDR3: TGTGCTAGCAGCTTAGGGCAGTTCACTGAAGCTTTCTTT. This sequence encodes CASSLGQFTEAFF. The complete variable domain, with remaining parts taken from reference TRBV7-7 and TRBJ1-1, reads GAGVSQSPRYKVTKRGQDVTLRCDPISSHATLYWYQQALGQGPEFLTYFNYEAQPDKSGLPSDRFSAERPEGSISTLTIQRTEQRDSAMYRCASSLGQFTEAFFGQGTRLTVV.